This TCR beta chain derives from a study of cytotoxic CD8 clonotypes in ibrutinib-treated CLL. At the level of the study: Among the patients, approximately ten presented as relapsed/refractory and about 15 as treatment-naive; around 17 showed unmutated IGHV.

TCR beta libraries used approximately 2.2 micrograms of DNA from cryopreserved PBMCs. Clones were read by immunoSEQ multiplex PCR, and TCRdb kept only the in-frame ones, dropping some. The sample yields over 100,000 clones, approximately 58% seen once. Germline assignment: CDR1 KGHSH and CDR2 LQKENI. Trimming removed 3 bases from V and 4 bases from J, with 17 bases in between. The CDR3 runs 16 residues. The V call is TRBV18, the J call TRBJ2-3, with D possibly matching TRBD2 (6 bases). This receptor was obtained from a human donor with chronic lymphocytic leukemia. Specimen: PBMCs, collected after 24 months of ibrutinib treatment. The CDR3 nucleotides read TGTGCCAGCTCACCCGGGGGAACTGCATCCGCAGATACGCAGTATTTT. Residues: CASSPGGTASADTQYF.